Listed below are T cell receptor beta chains from one sample, sequenced in a study of CXCR3-negative and CXCR3-positive naive CD8 T cells. After re-calling the 5' RACE reads, TCRdb lists one entry per CDR3 protein, DNA absent. The table for this sample gives 150,000 to 180,000 distinct CDR3 sequences. The specimen was naive CXCR3+ CD8+ T cells from blood. The source is a human donor in good health. Some clones in this sample may be carry-over from other donors' samples. CDR3s include the opening cysteine and the closing phenylalanine or tryptophan.

TRBJ2-1 | TRBV29-1 | CSAPRGVRSYNEQFF
TRBJ2-1 | TRBV2 | CASSGLSSYNEQFF
TRBJ2-5 | TRBV13 | CASMVTGVGETQYF
TRBJ1-5 | TRBV27 | CASSTAPCRRVGSNQPQHF
TRBJ2-2 | TRBV20-1 | CSATGLAGRELFF
TRBJ1-5 | TRBV20-1 | CSAHTGFGNQPQHF
TRBJ2-1 | TRBV12-3/TRBV12-4 | CASSLVGAPGFF
TRBJ2-3 | TRBV6-4 | CASSDSPGTGEDTQYF
TRBJ2-1 | TRBV4-1 | CASSQGLSLNEQFF
TRBJ2-7 | TRBV15 | CATSRAPTGIGDEQYF
TRBJ2-7 | TRBV27 | CASSLSYGYEQYF
TRBJ1-1 | TRBV25-1 | CASVEGRTEAFF
TRBJ2-7 | TRBV20-1 | CSALAGGPYEQYF
TRBJ2-2 | TRBV29-1 | CSVPSSFTNTGELFF
TRBJ2-5 | TRBV19 | CASSEGQGSGAETQYF
TRBJ1-2 | TRBV6-5 | CASSYSPRPINYGYTF
TRBJ2-3 | TRBV5-1 | CASSSVNGGYTDTQYF
TRBJ2-5 | TRBV6-5 | CASSSEDRQETQYF
TRBJ2-3 | TRBV7-2 | CASSLGSSGLDTQYF
TRBJ2-7 | TRBV15 | CATSRDGEQALDEQYF
TRBJ1-1 | TRBV29-1 | CSVEDPGRTEAFF
TRBJ2-7 | TRBV6-1 | CASSVTGYEQYF
TRBJ2-3 | TRBV10-1 | CASSESGLAGHTDTQYF
TRBJ2-7 | TRBV4-3 | CASSQDADIRTYEQYF
TRBJ2-1 | TRBV5-1 | CASSLKGPIDEQFF
TRBJ2-7 | TRBV28 | CASSLFPRIGTSGSHEQYF
TRBJ2-1 | TRBV12-3/TRBV12-4 | CASSFIGQGDNEQFF
TRBJ1-2 | TRBV29-1 | CSVEWGFGYTF
TRBJ2-7 | TRBV4-3 | CASSQDPTGKKPSDEQYF
TRBJ2-7 | TRBV18 | CASSPRFSGDTYEQYF
TRBJ2-4 | TRBV7-9 | CASSLAGAAKNIQYF